The next 4 T cell receptor beta chains were all read from a single sample in a study of regulatory T cells in long-lasting Graves disease. Combining iRepertoire HTBI primers with Arm-PCR of CDR3 regions, the authors built TCR beta libraries. TCRdb ran MiXCR on the multiplex PCR reads and lists one entry per CDR3 protein. This sample has about 290,000 distinct CDR3 sequences; roughly a fifth occur once, and the top ten carry approximately 53%. Described time point: persistent/refractory GD, antithyroid drugs over 5 years with positive TRAb. From RNA extracted from PBMCs, the TCR library was made. The sample in question was peripheral blood mononuclear cells (PBMCs), obtained when the disease was refractory, from a patient treated with antithyroid drugs. The source of these receptors is a female donor with Graves disease.

Worth noting for this clonotype: A much bigger clone sits one base away, suggesting this may be a read error. J is TRBJ2-4 and V is TRBV7-2; 7 bases are a match to TRBD2. This CDR3 contains 14 residues. In germline, CDR1 is SGHTA, CDR2 FQGNSA. V lost 5 bases and J lost 9; bases outside the gene matches: 10. In DNA form, the CDR3 reads TGTGCCAGCAGCCCTTGGGCGGGGGTTGGCATTCAGTACTTC. It translates to CASSPWAGVGIQYF.

This clonotype was seen at least ten times. This rearrangement joins TRBV10-3 to TRBJ2-7, with TRBD1 matching over 9 bases. This CDR3 has 14 residues. Germline V CDR1 and CDR2: ENHRY, SYGVKD. The V segment lost 3 bases and the J segment 4 bases; nucleotides outside the gene matches: 4. CDR3 bases: TGTGCCATCAGTGATGGGGGACAGGGATACGAGCAGTACTTC. Its translation: CAISDGGQGYEQYF.

This clonotype turned up a few times. The J gene is TRBJ1-4, the V gene TRBV3-1; 7 nucleotides agree with TRBD1. Unmatched junction bases numbered 8, after V lost 3 bases and J lost 4 bases. From germline, CDR1 is LGHDT and CDR2 YNNKEL (reference sequence). The CDR3 loop spans 16 amino acids. CDR3 sequence reads: CASSQNPGQINEKLFF. CDR3 in DNA: TGTGCCAGCAGCCAGAATCCGGGACAGATTAATGAAAAACTGTTTTTT.

Many counts were recorded for this clonotype. J is TRBJ1-1 and V is TRBV6-1; D unresolved. V lost 4 bases and J 4 bases, leaving 13 bases between the germline ends. The CDR3 has 14 amino acids. Germline loops: CDR1 MNHNS, CDR2 SASEGT. The CDR3 bases are TGTGCCAGCAGTGTAGACCCGGCCGCCACTGAAGCTTTCTTT. Translated: CASSVDPAATEAFF.